Sequencing of this TCR beta chain was carried out in a study of blood T cell repertoires in COVID-19. Study-wide context: Whether acute or convalescent, the COVID-19 samples came from the United States, Italy and Spain. Sources were T cells, B-cell-depleted T cells, or PBMCs; the material itself was cDNA or gDNA.

Germline V gene lookup returns CDR1 SGHAT and CDR2 FQNNGV. After removal of 5 bases from V and 0 bases from J, the junction contained 11 bases not matched to a gene. The CDR3 loop spans 17 amino acids. Per the study methods: Amplification with reference gene primers provided the estimates of nucleated cell counts. Libraries were prepared by immunoSEQ multiplex PCR; TCRdb keeps only in-frame clonotypes and omits some of them. The V and J calls and clone size come from that table; D and trimming were worked out from the DNA. The sample holds 250,000 or so clones, roughly 90% seen once. The clonotype was recovered from a woman aged 55-70 years with acute or convalescent COVID-19. The chain employs TRBV11-2 and TRBJ1-1; 8 bases align to TRBD1. Source material: peripheral blood. The CDR3 DNA reads as TGTGCCAGCAGCACCACAGGGGGATTGACCTTGAACACTGAAGCTTTCTTT. Translating gives CASSTTGGLTLNTEAFF.